The clone carrying this T cell receptor beta chain was recorded only once. Its antigen is not identified. Measured with immunoSEQ multiplex PCR; TCRdb has only the in-frame clones, and not every one. The table lists roughly 60,000 clones, about 90% of them singletons. This record comes from a study of graft-versus-host responses after intestinal transplantation. Study as a whole: Each recipient received a multivisceral, liver-intestinal, or isolated intestinal graft. Recipients across the board were started on anti-thymocyte globulin induction, then kept on tacrolimus and steroids for around 3 years. Study outcomes and limitations: Researchers found peak circulating GvH clone levels linked to early post-transplant HvG declines. Recipient marrow contained GvH clones, some of which appeared first in ileum or blood.

This CDR3 has 14 residues. V was pared by 6 bases and J by 9 bases, with 8 bases of the junction left unmatched. Germline-derived CDR1 and CDR2 are MNHNS and SASEGT. The chain has TRBV6-1 and TRBJ2-1, with TRBD2 matching over 10 bases. The material was PBMCs, obtained around 120 days after intestinal transplantation. This receptor was taken from a human patient who received an intestinal transplant, so some T cells may come from the graft donor. CDR3 amino acids: CASRLSGGWSEQFF. The CDR3 region has the DNA TGTGCCAGCAGACTTAGCGGGGGGTGGAGTGAGCAGTTCTTC.